The 6 T cell receptor beta chains presented below share a single source sample, sequenced in a study of identical twins. One entry per CDR3 protein, called by TCRdb with MiXCR from the 5' RACE reads. This repertoire shows 400,000 or so distinct CDR3 sequences, approximately 9.1% found once; its top ten account for approximately 9.3%. Sequencing used naive T cells sorted from blood. Receptors were obtained from a woman aged 45-65 years in good health.

In this sample, this clonotype turned up a few times. This chain links TRBV19 with TRBJ2-3; 11 nucleotides agree with TRBD2. The J segment lost 0 bases and the V segment lost 7 bases, leaving 6 bases of the junction unmatched. Germline CDR1 and CDR2: LNHDA and SQIVND (reference sequence). The CDR3 totals 16 residues. The CDR3 here is CASTIGTSGSTDTQYF. As DNA, the CDR3 is TGTGCCAGTACCATTGGGACTAGCGGAAGCACAGATACGCAGTATTTT. The whole variable domain, filled in from reference TRBV19 and TRBJ2-3, reads DGGITQSPKYLFRKEGQNVTLSCEQNLNHDAMYWYRQDPGQGLRLIYYSQIVNDFQKGDIAEGYSVSREKKESFPLTVTSAQKNPTAFYLCASTIGTSGSTDTQYFGPGTRLTVL.

This clonotype was counted between two and nine times. V gene TRBV2 combines with J gene TRBJ2-2; 7 bases fit TRBD2. Looked up from germline, CDR1 is SNHLY and CDR2 is FYNNEI. Losses at the gene ends were 8 bases for V and 3 bases for J; bases not matched to a gene: 3. The CDR3 runs 13 residues. The CDR3 reads CASRDYYTGELFF. The CDR3 bases are TGTGCCAGCCGGGACTATTACACCGGGGAGCTGTTTTTT.

This clonotype came up a few times. The chain is built from TRBV24-1 and TRBJ2-6; D is possibly TRBD2 (6 bases). V lost 0 bases and J 0 bases, leaving 11 bases between the germline ends. CDR1 and CDR2 (germline): KGHDR, SFDVKD. This CDR3 region has 18 residues. This CDR3 is CATSDLPWGGSGANVLTF. CDR3 bases: TGTGCCACCAGTGATTTGCCCTGGGGAGGCTCTGGGGCCAACGTCCTGACTTTC.

This chain joins TRBV5-1 and TRBJ1-2, with 9 bases lining up with TRBD1. The ends lost 3 bases at V and 7 bases at J; junction bases unmatched: 4. The CDR3 covers 13 residues. CDR1 SGHRS and CDR2 YFSETQ come from the germline V gene. The CDR3: CASSSDRGIGYTF. CDR3 nucleotides: TGCGCCAGCAGCTCCGACAGGGGGATTGGCTACACCTTC.

The chain is built from TRBV18 and TRBJ1-5, with D uncertain. The CDR3 has 14 amino acids. Germline loops: CDR1 KGHSH, CDR2 LQKENI. Trimming left V 2 bases short and J 6 bases short, with 11 bases between. Written as DNA, the CDR3 is TGTGCCAGCTCACCAAGCGGTGGTGGTCAGCCCCAGCATTTT. Translated: CASSPSGGGQPQHF.

Ten or more counts support this clonotype. The CDR3 nucleotides read TGTGCCACCAGCAGATCCCCGAAAGTGAGCGGGAGGAGCAATGAGCAGTTCTTC. Its translation: CATSRSPKVSGRSNEQFF. This rearrangement joins TRBV15 to TRBJ2-1, with TRBD2 matching over 9 bases. CDR1 and CDR2 from the germline V gene are LNHNV and YYDKDF (reference sequence). The V and J ends lost 2 bases and 6 bases, in that order; junction bases with no gene match: 14. This CDR3 spans 18 amino acids.